Listed below are T cell receptor beta chains from one sample, sequenced in a study of human T cells and chemical hapten exposure. TCRdb re-derived calls from the RACE reads in MiXCR, one entry per CDR3 protein. The repertoire consists of nearly 350,000 distinct CDR3 sequences, with about 7% occurring once and the leading ten covering roughly 8%. Specimen: whole blood, collected in connection with sensitization to the hapten diphenylcyclopropenone (DPC). The receptors come from a woman under 30 with alopecia areata. Some clones in this sample may be carry-over from other donors' samples. The CDR3 runs from the conserved cysteine through the conserved F or W. Fields, in order: clone size, V gene, D gene, J gene, CDR3 DNA, CDR3 protein. The D gene is left open where the match is weak. Not all rows give a size; the values are once, few, many and, for expanded clones, a class.

size: .
V: TRBV28
D: TRBD2
J: TRBJ2-2
DNA: TGTGCCAGCAGTTTGGGCCTAGCGGGCTCCGGGGAGCTGTTTTTT
CDR3: CASSLGLAGSGELFF

size: many
V: TRBV7-8
D: TRBD2
J: TRBJ2-3
DNA: TGTGCCAGCAGCTTAGAGCTAGCGGGGTGGGGAGATACGCAGTATTTT
CDR3: CASSLELAGWGDTQYF

size: .
V: TRBV20-1
D: .
J: TRBJ1-6
DNA: TGCAGTGCTAGAGCAGGGAAAGACAATTCACCCCTCCACTTT
CDR3: CSARAGKDNSPLHF

size: .
V: TRBV6-2/TRBV6-3
D: .
J: TRBJ1-1
DNA: TGTGCCACCAAACCCGGGCGCGCTGGGGACACTGAAGCTTTCTTT
CDR3: CATKPGRAGDTEAFF

size: .
V: TRBV28
D: .
J: TRBJ2-3
DNA: TGTGTAACGGCGGGCACAGATACGCAGTATTTT
CDR3: CVTAGTDTQYF

size: few
V: TRBV25-1
D: .
J: TRBJ1-3
DNA: TGTGCCAGCAGTGATAACAGGGCGAGCTCTGGAAACACCATATATTTT
CDR3: CASSDNRASSGNTIYF

size: few
V: TRBV12-5
D: .
J: TRBJ2-1
DNA: TGTGCTAGTGGTGCACAGGGTGGAGGTGAGCAGTTCTTC
CDR3: CASGAQGGGEQFF

size: .
V: TRBV6-5
D: TRBD1
J: TRBJ1-1
DNA: TGTGCCAGCAGTTCCCGGACAGGGGGTGGCACTGAAGCTTTCTTT
CDR3: CASSSRTGGGTEAFF

size: few
V: TRBV5-1
D: TRBD1
J: TRBJ2-5
DNA: TGCGCCAGCAGCTTGGGACAGGGACCCCAAGAGACCCAGTACTTC
CDR3: CASSLGQGPQETQYF

size: .
V: TRBV20-1
D: TRBD2
J: TRBJ2-3
DNA: TGCAGTGCTAGTATGCGGCGGGGGGTCACAGATACGCAGTATTTT
CDR3: CSASMRRGVTDTQYF

size: .
V: TRBV28
D: .
J: TRBJ1-3
DNA: TGTGCCAGCAGTACTCACGACACGGGTGTCTCTGGAAACACCATATATTTT
CDR3: CASSTHDTGVSGNTIYF

size: few
V: TRBV6-1
D: .
J: TRBJ2-7
DNA: TGTGCCAGCAGTGAAGGGGGACTCTTCTACGAGCAGTACTTC
CDR3: CASSEGGLFYEQYF

size: many
V: TRBV6-2/TRBV6-3
D: .
J: TRBJ1-5
DNA: TGTGCCAGCAGCCCCGATTCTTTTCAGCCCCAGCATTTT
CDR3: CASSPDSFQPQHF

size: .
V: TRBV7-2
D: TRBD1
J: TRBJ2-3
DNA: TGTGCCAGCAGCTCGACAGGGGGAGATACGCAGTATTTT
CDR3: CASSSTGGDTQYF

size: few
V: TRBV4-3
D: .
J: TRBJ1-5
DNA: TGCGCCAGCAGCCAAGACAGGCAGGTGGGCAATCAGCCCCAGCATTTT
CDR3: CASSQDRQVGNQPQHF

size: few
V: TRBV7-9
D: .
J: TRBJ2-1
DNA: TGTGCCAGCAGCTTAAGACTTAGCTCCTACAATGAGCAGTTCTTC
CDR3: CASSLRLSSYNEQFF

size: .
V: TRBV11-1
D: .
J: TRBJ2-5
DNA: TGTGCCAGCAGCTGGCCAGAAGAGACCCAGTACTTC
CDR3: CASSWPEETQYF

size: few
V: TRBV18
D: .
J: TRBJ2-1
DNA: TGTGCCAGCTCACCGCGCTTTCAGGGGACCCCCTACAATGAGCAGTTCTTC
CDR3: CASSPRFQGTPYNEQFF

size: few
V: TRBV2
D: TRBD1
J: TRBJ2-2
DNA: TGTGCCAGCAGTCGGGACAGGGAATCCGGGGAGCTGTTTTTT
CDR3: CASSRDRESGELFF

size: few
V: TRBV12-3/TRBV12-4
D: .
J: TRBJ2-7
DNA: TGTGCCAGCAGTTTTTGGCCCAGCTCCTACGAGCAGTACTTC
CDR3: CASSFWPSSYEQYF